This entry lists 20 T cell receptor beta chains sequenced from one sample in a study of shared clonotypes between healthy human individuals. In the naive CD8 group, cells lacked CD45RO and were positively selected for CCR7, so terminally differentiated effector memory CD45RA+ cells were left out. Here immunoSEQ multiplex PCR was the method, and the copy in TCRdb shows in-frame clones only, minus some. The sample shows around 2,000,000 clones, about 95% of them seen only once. Sequencing used naive CD8+ T cells sorted from blood. These receptors were obtained from a man aged 18 to 29 in good health.

The chain links TRBV10-2 to TRBJ1-4; D ambiguous. This CDR3 has 14 residues. The V end lost 6 bases, the J end lost 5 bases, and 13 bases lay between the germline ends. CDR1 and CDR2 (germline): WSHSY, SAAADI. CDR3 sequence: CASRSSTGNEKLFF. CDR3 sequence (DNA): TGCGCCAGCAGGTCCTCCACTGGGAATGAAAAACTGTTTTTT.

The chain carries TRBV10-2 and TRBJ2-3; 8 bases line up with TRBD2. V shed 4 bases and J 0 bases; nucleotides not matched to a gene: 3. This CDR3 contains 15 residues. The V gene's germline CDR1 is WSHSY and CDR2 SAAADI. Here the CDR3 reads CASSGTSGSTDTQYF. In DNA, the CDR3 is TGCGCCAGCAGTGGTACTAGCGGAAGCACAGATACGCAGTATTTT.

Only a few counts were recorded for this clone. The chain carries TRBV5-6 and TRBJ1-3; D is unclear. Germline CDR1 SGHDT, CDR2 YYEEEE. The CDR3 is 14 residues long. Trimming cost V 4 bases and J 4 bases, with 12 bases left between them. The CDR3 is CASSPGLTGNTIYF. The CDR3 DNA reads as TGTGCCAGCAGCCCCGGATTGACCGGAAACACCATATATTTT.

V gene TRBV6-1 combines with J gene TRBJ2-7, with D perhaps TRBD2 (6 bases). V was shortened by 8 bases and J by 2 bases, with 13 bases between the two germline ends. The CDR3 spans 13 residues. In germline, CDR1 is MNHNS, CDR2 SASEGT. The CDR3 protein is CASWGDLTYEQYF. DNA of the CDR3: TGTGCCAGCTGGGGGGACTTAACCTACGAGCAGTACTTC.

The CDR3 is CASSQVRTGIREKLFF. CDR3 nucleotides: TGCGCCAGCAGCCAAGTTCGGACAGGGATCAGGGAAAAACTGTTTTTT. This chain links TRBV4-1 with TRBJ1-4, with 8 bases matching TRBD1. The CDR3 has 16 residues. CDR1 is MGHRA, CDR2 YSYEKL, per germline. V was pared by 1 base and J by 8 bases, with 9 bases of the junction left unmatched.

In the case of this clone: The sample holds other DNA sequences that translate to the same CDR3. The chain employs TRBV9 and TRBJ2-7; 10 bases are shared with TRBD1. With V trimmed by 0 bases and J by 4 bases, 1 base remained unmatched. CDR3 length: 14 amino acids. Germline CDR1 reads SGDLS; CDR2 reads YYNGEE. The CDR3 here is CASSVGDRGYEQYF. In DNA, the CDR3 is TGTGCCAGCAGCGTAGGGGACAGGGGATACGAGCAGTACTTC. Using reference TRBV9 and TRBJ2-7 for the parts outside the CDR3, the full variable domain is DSGVTQTPKHLITATGQRVTLRCSPRSGDLSVYWYQQSLDQGLQFLIQYYNGEERAKGNILERFSAQQFPDLHSELNLSSLELGDSALYFCASSVGDRGYEQYFGPGTRLTVT.

The chain links TRBV27 to TRBJ2-7, with no clear D. V gave up 0 bases and J gave up 4 bases, with 10 bases separating them. There are 14 residues in the CDR3. In germline, CDR1 is MNHEY, CDR2 SMNVEV (reference sequence). The CDR3: CASSLSWFGYEQYF. CDR3 bases: TGTGCCAGCAGTTTATCGTGGTTTGGTTACGAGCAGTACTTC.

J is TRBJ1-5 and V is TRBV5-1; D might be TRBD1 (5 bases). From germline, CDR1 is SGHRS and CDR2 YFSETQ. The CDR3 loop spans 14 amino acids. The V end lost 1 base, the J end lost 7 bases, and 12 bases lay between the germline ends. CDR3 nucleotides: TGCGCCAGCAGCTTGTGGGGACCGGACCAGCCCCAGCATTTT. This sequence encodes CASSLWGPDQPQHF.

Note on this clone: The sample carries other DNA sequences with the same CDR3. V usage is TRBV11-2 and J usage is TRBJ2-7; no clear D. V was cut by 1 base and J by 7 bases, with 8 bases left in between. This CDR3 has 12 residues. CDR1 SGHAT and CDR2 FQNNGV come from the germline V gene. The CDR3 bases are TGTGCCAGCAGCTTAGGGTCAGTTGAGCAGTACTTC. It is translated as CASSLGSVEQYF.

The genes are TRBV5-5 and TRBJ2-1; the D is unclear. CDR1 SGHKS and CDR2 YYEKEE come from the germline V gene (reference sequence). Trimming cost V 4 bases and J 0 bases, with 11 bases left between them. The CDR3 has 15 residues. CDR3 protein: CASSPFLSSYNEQFF. The CDR3 nucleotides are TGTGCCAGCAGCCCTTTTCTGAGCTCCTACAATGAGCAGTTCTTC.

In its sample, this clone was seen once. V gene TRBV29-1 combines with J gene TRBJ1-2; D is uncertain. The CDR3 consists of 14 residues. V lost 0 bases to trimming and J lost 1 base, with 9 bases between them. Germline V gives CDR1 SQVTM, CDR2 ANQGSEA. The CDR3 spells CSVEDFTFNYGYTF. CDR3 bases: TGCAGCGTTGAAGATTTCACTTTTAACTATGGCTACACCTTC.

The V gene is TRBV27, the J gene TRBJ1-6, with 7 bases aligning to TRBD1. CDR3 size: 14 residues. The V and J ends lost 0 bases and 9 bases, in that order; junction bases with no gene match: 2. Germline V lookup: CDR1 MNHEY, CDR2 SMNVEV (reference sequence). CDR3 region: CASSLSKGASPLHF. CDR3 sequence (DNA): TGTGCCAGCAGTTTATCGAAGGGGGCTTCACCCCTCCACTTT.

This clone came up once. The gene calls are TRBV14 and TRBJ2-7; the D is unclear. The CDR3 runs to 13 residues. V shed 4 bases and J shed 5 bases, with 12 bases lying between them. Germline V CDR1 and CDR2: SGHDN, FVKESK. The CDR3 region has the DNA TGTGCCAGCAGCCTTTACAGAGTCGACGAGCAGTACTTC. Protein: CASSLYRVDEQYF.

This sequence joins TRBV6-5 and TRBJ2-1; D uncertain. The CDR3 runs 15 residues. Looked up from germline, CDR1 is MNHEY and CDR2 is SVGAGI. V lost 5 bases and J 0 bases, leaving 11 bases between the germline ends. This CDR3 is CASSRGDFSYNEQFF. In DNA, the CDR3 is TGTGCCAGCAGTCGCGGAGACTTCTCCTACAATGAGCAGTTCTTC.

The V and J genes are TRBV5-1 and TRBJ1-4; tentatively, D is TRBD1 (6 bases). The V and J ends lost 0 bases and 8 bases respectively, with 17 bases between them. This CDR3 has 16 residues. Germline V gene lookup returns CDR1 SGHRS and CDR2 YFSETQ. CDR3 loop: CASSLARGRGEEKLFF. The CDR3 nucleotides read TGCGCCAGCAGCTTGGCTCGTGGCAGGGGAGAGGAAAAACTGTTTTTT.

The CDR3 reads CASSLRAGAYNEQFF. The CDR3 DNA is TGCGCCAGCAGCTTACGCGCAGGGGCCTACAATGAGCAGTTCTTC. The chain combines TRBV5-1 with TRBJ2-1; tentative D call: TRBD1 (6 bases). V dropped 2 bases and J dropped 2 bases, with 11 bases sitting between them. CDR1 and CDR2 (germline): SGHRS, YFSETQ. CDR3 length: 15 residues.

V and J are TRBV28 and TRBJ1-1; the D is unclear. Germline V CDR1 and CDR2: MDHEN, SYDVKM. V was trimmed by 3 bases and J by 2 bases, leaving 4 bases between them. The CDR3 is 12 amino acids. Here the CDR3 DNA reads TGTGCCAGCAGTTTCATTAACACTGAAGCTTTCTTT. It translates to CASSFINTEAFF. Drawing the rest from reference TRBV28 and TRBJ1-1, the complete variable domain is DVKVTQSSRYLVKRTGEKVFLECVQDMDHENMFWYRQDPGLGLRLIYFSYDVKMKEKGDIPEGYSVSREKKERFSLILESASTNQTSMYLCASSFINTEAFFGQGTRLTVV.

J is TRBJ2-1 and V is TRBV7-9, with 11 bases fitting TRBD2. After removal of 4 bases from V and 7 bases from J, the junction contained 6 bases not matched to a gene. CDR3 length: 15 amino acids. Germline V lookup: CDR1 SEHNR, CDR2 FQNEAQ (reference sequence). CDR3 region: CASSYTSGSGNEQFF. CDR3 coding DNA: TGTGCCAGCAGCTATACTAGCGGGAGTGGAAATGAGCAGTTCTTC.

The CDR3: CASSPRTSRGTGELFF. The CDR3, as DNA: TGTGCCAGCAGCCCGAGGACTAGCCGTGGAACCGGGGAGCTGTTTTTT. The chain employs TRBV9 and TRBJ2-2; 8 bases are shared with TRBD2. Germline V gene data show CDR1 as SGDLS and CDR2 as YYNGEE. Trimming took 4 bases from V and 5 from J; bases not matched to a gene: 10. The CDR3 is made up of 16 amino acids. The full variable domain, in which reference TRBV9 and TRBJ2-2 provide the parts outside the CDR3, is DSGVTQTPKHLITATGQRVTLRCSPRSGDLSVYWYQQSLDQGLQFLIQYYNGEERAKGNILERFSAQQFPDLHSELNLSSLELGDSALYFCASSPRTSRGTGELFFGEGSRLTVL.

The V gene is TRBV5-5, the J gene TRBJ1-5, with D possibly matching TRBD1 (6 bases). The CDR3 consists of 18 residues. CDR1 is SGHKS, CDR2 YYEKEE, per germline (reference sequence). Trimming pared 4 bases from V and 1 base from J, leaving 21 bases between. The CDR3 region has the DNA TGTGCCAGCAGCAAAACCGCCTCCGACAGGCGGAGCAATCAGCCCCAGCATTTT. This sequence encodes CASSKTASDRRSNQPQHF.